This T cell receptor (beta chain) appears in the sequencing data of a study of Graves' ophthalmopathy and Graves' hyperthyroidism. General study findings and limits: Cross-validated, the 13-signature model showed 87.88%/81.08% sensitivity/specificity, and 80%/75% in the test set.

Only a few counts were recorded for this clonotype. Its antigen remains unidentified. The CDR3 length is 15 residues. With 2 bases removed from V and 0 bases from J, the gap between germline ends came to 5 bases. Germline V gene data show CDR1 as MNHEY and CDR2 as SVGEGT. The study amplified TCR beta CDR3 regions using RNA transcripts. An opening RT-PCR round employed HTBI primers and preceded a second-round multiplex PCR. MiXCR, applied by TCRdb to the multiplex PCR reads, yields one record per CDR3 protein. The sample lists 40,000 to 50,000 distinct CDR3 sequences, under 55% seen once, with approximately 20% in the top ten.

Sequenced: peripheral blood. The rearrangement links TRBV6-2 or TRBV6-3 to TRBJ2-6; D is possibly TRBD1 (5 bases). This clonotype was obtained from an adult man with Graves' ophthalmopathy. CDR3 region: CASSYDSSGANVLTF. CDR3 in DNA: TGTGCCAGCAGTTACGACAGCTCTGGGGCCAACGTCCTGACTTTC.